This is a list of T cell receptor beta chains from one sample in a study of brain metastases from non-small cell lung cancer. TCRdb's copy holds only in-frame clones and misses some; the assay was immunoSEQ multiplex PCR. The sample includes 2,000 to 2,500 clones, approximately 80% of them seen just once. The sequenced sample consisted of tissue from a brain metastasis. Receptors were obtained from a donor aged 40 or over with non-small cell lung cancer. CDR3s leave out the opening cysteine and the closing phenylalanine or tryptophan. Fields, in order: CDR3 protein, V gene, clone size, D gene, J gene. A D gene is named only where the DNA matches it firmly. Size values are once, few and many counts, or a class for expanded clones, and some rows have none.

ASSPGRGGTGELF | TRBV18 | once | - | TRBJ2-2
ASSDGTPSDTQY | TRBV25-1 | once | - | TRBJ2-3
AWSVAYGKAT | TRBV30 | - | - | TRBJ1-2
ASSPTGGQGVNTQY | TRBV14 | - | TRBD1 | TRBJ2-3
ALERNTEAF | TRBV30 | - | - | TRBJ1-1
ASSYTTLRARVPFAF | TRBV6-2/TRBV6-3 | - | - | TRBJ1-1
ASSIGGRYEQY | TRBV19 | - | - | TRBJ2-7
ASSLAVLNYGYT | TRBV7-2 | - | - | TRBJ1-2
ASSEDFASTDTQY | TRBV5-6 | - | - | TRBJ2-3
ATQKVAGRVSTDTQY | TRBV7-9 | - | - | TRBJ2-3
ASRLDLTGPNEQF | TRBV6-5 | - | - | TRBJ2-1
ASSEVPNTEAF | TRBV9 | - | - | TRBJ1-1
ASSQEVEQLSYEQY | TRBV4-1 | - | - | TRBJ2-7
ASSRGTYEQY | TRBV3-1/TRBV3-2 | - | - | TRBJ2-7
ASNYDRGTEAF | TRBV6-4 | - | TRBD1 | TRBJ1-1
ASSPQTGGSGNTIY | TRBV18 | few | TRBD1 | TRBJ1-3
ASSETPGQDNSPLH | TRBV6-1 | - | - | TRBJ1-6
ASSIGSDSYEQY | TRBV19 | - | - | TRBJ2-7
ASSLSRGVTY | TRBV28 | - | - | TRBJ1-5
ACSGGTTEAF | TRBV30 | - | - | TRBJ1-1
ASSPGGGPQVNT | TRBV4-1 | - | TRBD1 | TRBJ1-2
ASSLDPGGCYEQY | TRBV11-3 | - | TRBD1 | TRBJ2-7
ASSQAMGSGNTIY | TRBV14 | - | - | TRBJ1-3
ASSQGGGSPTYEQY | TRBV14 | - | - | TRBJ2-7
ASSFGQGTNYGYT | TRBV5-1 | - | TRBD1 | TRBJ1-2
ASSQDWSGRITGELF | TRBV4-2 | few | TRBD2 | TRBJ2-2
AWSVAGGEMTQY | TRBV30 | - | TRBD2 | TRBJ2-5
ASSEPGQSSGANVLT | TRBV2 | - | TRBD1 | TRBJ2-6
ASSLRRISGNTIY | TRBV28 | once | - | TRBJ1-3
ASSLDGDSTDTQY | TRBV5-1 | - | - | TRBJ2-3
ASSLAQGADIQY | TRBV13 | once | TRBD1 | TRBJ2-4
AWSPFSGGYNEQF | TRBV30 | - | TRBD2 | TRBJ2-1
ASSLSRGSGANVLT | TRBV7-2 | - | - | TRBJ2-6
ASSIKGWNTEAF | TRBV19 | once | - | TRBJ1-1
ASSLGRDNYEQY | TRBV13 | once | - | TRBJ2-7
ASSESTGGKNEQY | TRBV6-1 | - | TRBD1 | TRBJ2-7
SAGGRVF | TRBV20-1 | - | TRBD2 | TRBJ2-1
ASSFPRPKNEQF | TRBV6-4 | few | - | TRBJ2-1
ASSSGGYEQY | TRBV4-1 | - | TRBD2 | TRBJ2-7
ASSSIGSTEAF | TRBV3-1/TRBV3-2 | - | - | TRBJ1-1
ASSIDFSGELF | TRBV19 | - | - | TRBJ2-2
SVNGGNGADTQY | TRBV29-1 | - | - | TRBJ2-3
ASSRSGENQPQH | TRBV5-1 | - | - | TRBJ1-5
ATFLAGGTDTGELF | TRBV10-3 | - | TRBD2 | TRBJ2-2
ASSSPGTSETEELF | TRBV6-5 | - | TRBD2 | TRBJ2-2